One and the same sample provided the 15 T cell receptor beta chains below, sequenced in a study of CD8 T cells in ankylosing spondylitis. TCRdb re-derived calls from the 5' RACE reads in MiXCR, one entry per CDR3 protein. The sample has some 240,000 distinct CDR3 sequences, under 20% seen once; the top ten hold approximately 32%. The sample was blood, either unsorted or a sorted T cell fraction (not recorded which). These receptors were obtained from a male donor with ankylosing spondylitis or in good health (not recorded which).

The genes are TRBV19 and TRBJ2-5; no firm D call. Trimming left V 4 bases short and J 5 bases short, with 11 bases between. CDR1 and CDR2 (germline): LNHDA, SQIVND (reference sequence). This CDR3 is 13 amino acids long. In nucleotides, the CDR3 is TGTGCCAGTAGTAATTTCCTTGGGGAGACCCAGTACTTC. It translates to CASSNFLGETQYF.

This clonotype was counted between two and nine times. The V gene is TRBV7-6, the J gene TRBJ2-1; 10 bases agree with TRBD2. This CDR3 has 17 amino acids. Germline V lookup: CDR1 SGHVS, CDR2 FNYEAQ. Losses at the gene ends were 1 base for V and 8 bases for J; bases not matched to a gene: 11. The chain's CDR3 is CASSLGIAGGGFDEQFF. The CDR3, as DNA: TGTGCCAGCAGCTTAGGGATAGCGGGAGGAGGTTTCGATGAGCAGTTCTTC.

This clonotype was counted a few times. V gene TRBV6-1 combines with J gene TRBJ1-5, with a possible D match to TRBD1 (5 bases). Germline V gene data show CDR1 as MNHNS and CDR2 as SASEGT. The CDR3 spans 14 residues. The V gene lost 8 bases and the J gene lost 3 bases, with 14 bases spanning the gap. CDR3 nucleotides: TGTGCCAGCCGGCGGTCAGGGACCAATCAGCCCCAGCATTTT. Translating it yields CASRRSGTNQPQHF.

The genes are TRBV9 and TRBJ2-3; 15 positions match TRBD2. CDR1 and CDR2 from the germline V gene are SGDLS and YYNGEE. This CDR3 comprises 17 residues. The junction had 5 bases not matched to a gene; V was cut back by 4 bases and J by 2 bases. The DNA for the CDR3 is TGTGCCAGCAGCCCCCGGACTAGCGGGAGGGACACAGATACGCAGTATTTT. Translating gives CASSPRTSGRDTDTQYF.

This clonotype was counted at least ten times. The chain uses TRBV4-3 and TRBJ1-1, with TRBD1 as a possible D gene (5 bases). CDR1 is LGHNA, CDR2 YSLEER, per germline. This CDR3 spans 15 amino acids. V lost 0 bases and J 6 bases, leaving 14 bases between the germline ends. Here the CDR3 DNA reads TGCGCCAGCAGCCAAGATGATGGGGGATCGGCTGAAGCTTTCTTT. Protein: CASSQDDGGSAEAFF.

The chain employs TRBV2 and TRBJ2-7, with a weak D call TRBD1 (6 bases). The CDR3 runs to 13 residues. Trimming removed 9 bases at V and 0 bases at J, with 12 bases between. The V gene's germline CDR1 is SNHLY and CDR2 FYNNEI. The CDR3 DNA follows: TGTGCCAGTGCCCAGGGGCCCTCCTACGAGCAGTACTTC. It codes for CASAQGPSYEQYF.

This chain joins TRBV11-2 and TRBJ2-2; 9 bases match TRBD1. This CDR3 spans 15 amino acids. Unmatched junction bases numbered 8, after V lost 5 bases and J lost 7 bases. The germline gives CDR1 SGHAT, CDR2 FQNNGV. The DNA for the CDR3 is TGTGCCAGCAGCACACCGGGACAGGGAAACGGGGAGCTGTTTTTT. It specifies CASSTPGQGNGELFF. The variable domain in full, with the rest retrieved from reference TRBV11-2 and TRBJ2-2, is EAGVAQSPRYKIIEKRQSVAFWCNPISGHATLYWYQQILGQGPKLLIQFQNNGVVDDSQLPKDRFSAERLKGVDSTLKIQPAKLEDSAVYLCASSTPGQGNGELFFGEGSRLTVL.

This clonotype has only a few counts. The chain combines TRBV24-1 with TRBJ2-3, with 10 bases identical to TRBD2. The CDR3 totals 16 residues. The germline V gene has CDR1 KGHDR and CDR2 SFDVKD. J lost 2 bases, V lost 3 bases, and 4 bases had no gene match. The CDR3 region has the DNA TGTGCCACCAGTGATCGGACTAGCGGAAACACAGATACGCAGTATTTT. Its translation is CATSDRTSGNTDTQYF.

This clonotype was found a few times. The V call is TRBV27, the J call TRBJ2-7; 9 nucleotides agree with TRBD1. The CDR3 contains 15 residues. The J segment lost 4 bases and the V segment lost 0 bases, leaving 4 bases of the junction unmatched. From germline, CDR1 is MNHEY and CDR2 SMNVEV (reference sequence). In DNA, the CDR3 is TGTGCCAGCAGTTTATCGGGGACAGGGTATTACGAGCAGTACTTC. Translated, it gives CASSLSGTGYYEQYF.

V usage is TRBV12-3 or TRBV12-4 and J usage is TRBJ2-1; unclear D gene. The CDR3 sequence is 14 residues long. V lost 5 bases and J 3 bases, leaving 11 bases between the germline ends. The CDR3 region is CASSPWTIYNEQFF. In DNA, the CDR3 is TGTGCCAGCAGTCCTTGGACGATCTACAATGAGCAGTTCTTC.

This clonotype has just a few counts. The J gene is TRBJ1-6, the V gene TRBV25-1; perhaps TRBD1 as D (5 bases). V was clipped by 6 bases and J by 13 bases, with 16 bases between them. CDR1 and CDR2 (germline): MGHDK, SYGVNS. The CDR3 extends over 13 amino acids. The CDR3 DNA follows: TGTGCCAGCAGGCCCCAGGGTCCCTCGCCCCTCCACTTT. Its translation is CASRPQGPSPLHF.

Many counts were recorded for this clonotype. The chain couples TRBV7-2 to TRBJ2-5; D is ambiguous. The V end was cut by 3 bases, the J end by 3 bases, with 35 bases between. The CDR3 is 22 amino acids. CDR1 is SGHTA, CDR2 FQGNSA, per germline. The CDR3 is CASSFFHPDPNSGRTWEETQYF. CDR3 sequence (DNA): TGTGCCAGCAGCTTCTTTCACCCCGACCCCAATTCAGGCCGAACGTGGGAAGAGACCCAGTACTTC.

This chain connects TRBV6-1 to TRBJ2-7; TRBD1 matches at 7 bases. Germline values: CDR1 MNHNS, CDR2 SASEGT. The CDR3 is made up of 14 amino acids. The trim removed 7 bases at V and 2 bases at J, leaving 8 bases unmatched. The CDR3 DNA reads TGTGCCAGCACTGGGACAGTGGGAGCCTACGAGCAGTACTTC. Translated, it gives CASTGTVGAYEQYF.

This clonotype was found a few times. The chain joins TRBV3-1 to TRBJ2-5, with D possibly called TRBD1 or TRBD2 (5 bases each). Trimming shortened V by 4 bases and J by 1 base, and 16 bases separated the two germline ends. CDR1 LGHDT and CDR2 YNNKEL come from the germline V gene (reference sequence). The CDR3 has 16 amino acids. Written as DNA, the CDR3 is TGTGCCAGCAGCCGAGAGAGGGACCCGAGCCAAGAGACCCAGTACTTC. Translating it yields CASSRERDPSQETQYF.

The chain carries TRBV15 and TRBJ1-4, with D perhaps matching TRBD1 (6 bases). Germline V gene sequence: CDR1 LNHNV, CDR2 YYDKDF (reference sequence). V was trimmed by 5 bases and J by 7 bases, leaving 17 bases between them. This CDR3 region has 15 residues. The CDR3 spells CATSSEAGVGEKLFF. In nucleotides, the CDR3 is TGTGCCACCAGCTCGGAGGCAGGGGTCGGTGAAAAACTGTTTTTT.